These 19 T cell receptor beta chains were sequenced from one sample in a study of blood T cell repertoires in COVID-19. Sequencing used immunoSEQ multiplex PCR; TCRdb keeps in-frame clones, though not all of them. The profile shows more than 300,000 clones, under 95% of them singletons. Specimen: peripheral blood. The receptors derive from a woman between 18 and 29 years old who had recovered from COVID-19.

This rearrangement joins TRBV14 to TRBJ2-7; 8 nucleotides align to TRBD1. CDR1 is SGHDN, CDR2 FVKESK, per germline. Trimming took 8 bases from V and 3 from J; bases not matched to a gene: 21. The CDR3 contains 18 residues. The CDR3 region has the DNA TGTGCCAGCTATGGGAGGACAGGGAAGTTGGCTACCCTCTACGAGCAGTACGTC. Translation gives CASYGRTGKLATLYEQYV.

This chain links TRBV24-1 with TRBJ2-7, with 7 nucleotides matching TRBD1. CDR3 length: 13 residues. Germline CDR1 is KGHDR and CDR2 is SFDVKD. V dropped 9 bases and J dropped 11; count of bases not matched to a gene: 15. CDR3 in amino acids: CATPTGHVSSEYV. The CDR3 DNA is TGTGCCACCCCGACAGGGCACGTATCTAGTGAGTACGTC.

This chain connects TRBV10-3 to TRBJ2-2, with D possibly TRBD2 on 5 matching bases. CDR1 is ENHRY and CDR2 is SYGVKD in the germline V gene. The V gene lost 2 bases and the J gene lost 5 bases, with 21 bases spanning the gap. The CDR3 spans 18 residues. CDR3 nucleotides: TGTGCCATCAGTGAGCGACCCGGGCAGGCAGGAGGTACCGGGGAGCTGTTTTTT. Residues: CAISERPGQAGGTGELFF.

V is TRBV30 and J is TRBJ1-2; weak D call: TRBD1 (6 bases). V gave up 1 base and J gave up 10 bases, with 10 bases separating them. The CDR3 is 11 amino acids. CDR1 and CDR2 (germline): GTSNPN, SVGIG (reference sequence). The CDR3 DNA reads as TGTGCCTGGAGTGGCGACAGGAACTACACCTTC. This gives the protein CAWSGDRNYTF.

This sequence joins TRBV20-1 and TRBJ2-1; D gene unclear. The CDR3 runs 16 residues. The germline CDR1 and CDR2 sequences are DFQATT and SNEGSKA (reference sequence). V lost 3 bases, J lost 5 bases, and 20 bases lay in between. CDR3 sequence: CSASTPLRDSNNEQFF. The CDR3 DNA reads TGCAGTGCTAGTACCCCCCTCCGAGACTCAAACAATGAGCAGTTCTTC.

The V call is TRBV3-1 (or the pseudogene TRBV3-2), the J call TRBJ1-1; TRBD1 matches 7 bases. The CDR3 consists of 13 residues. The J segment lost 9 bases and the V segment lost 1 base, leaving 5 bases of the junction unmatched. From germline, CDR1 is LGHDT and CDR2 YNNKEL (reference sequence). The CDR3 sequence is CASSQGRDSQAFF. The CDR3 DNA is TGTGCCAGCAGCCAAGGACGGGACAGCCAAGCTTTCTTT.

V usage is TRBV24-1 and J usage is TRBJ1-1; perhaps TRBD1 as D (6 bases). Trimming stripped 2 bases from V and 1 base from J, with 13 bases between. Germline CDR1 and CDR2: KGHDR and SFDVKD. This CDR3 has 16 amino acids. The CDR3 DNA follows: TGTGCCACCAGTGATTCGAGGGGGTTTAGGAACACTGAAGCTTTCTTT. Protein product: CATSDSRGFRNTEAFF.

The V gene is TRBV23-1, the J gene TRBJ2-3; 7 bases are shared with TRBD1. TRBV23-1 is labeled an ORF, and its function is uncertain. V lost 6 bases and J lost 2; bases outside the gene matches: 8. The CDR3 length is 15 residues. The CDR3 region is CASRKTGNFTDTQYF. The CDR3 nucleotides are TGCGCCAGCAGAAAGACAGGGAATTTCACAGATACGCAGTATTTT.

The rearrangement links TRBV6-5 to TRBJ2-7, with D uncertain. The CDR3 runs to 13 residues. Trimming cost V 5 bases and J 2 bases, with 10 bases left between them. Germline V gene data show CDR1 as MNHEY and CDR2 as SVGAGI. CDR3 in amino acids: CASSPNVPYEQYV. The CDR3 DNA is TGTGCCAGCAGTCCTAATGTCCCCTACGAGCAGTACGTC.

The rearrangement joins TRBV3-1 (or the pseudogene TRBV3-2) to TRBJ1-5, with D perhaps TRBD1 (5 bases). Germline V gives CDR1 LGHDT, CDR2 YNNKEL (reference sequence). CDR3 length: 13 residues. Deletions cut 4 bases from V and 11 bases from J, with 15 bases between. The CDR3 reads CASSPTHLGAQHF. The CDR3 DNA reads TGTGCCAGCAGCCCTACACACTTAGGGGCCCAGCATTTT.

This chain joins TRBV12-3 or TRBV12-4 and TRBJ1-2; 7 bases line up with TRBD1. This CDR3 has 12 amino acids. Germline trimming cut 1 base from V and 7 bases from J; bases unmatched to any gene: 0. The CDR3 DNA reads TGTGCCAGCAGTTTAGGGACAGGTGGCTACACCTTC. Its protein product is CASSLGTGGYTF.

This clone appeared a single time. J is TRBJ2-5 and V is TRBV5-1; 9 bases are a match to TRBD2. The CDR3 covers 17 residues. V lost 4 bases and J lost 4; bases outside the gene matches: 14. Germline-derived CDR1 and CDR2 are SGHRS and YFSETQ. The CDR3, as DNA: TGCGCCAGCAGCCCCGAATACTTGACTAGCGGATCAGAGACCCAGTACTTC. The encoded protein is CASSPEYLTSGSETQYF.

As to this clone: Other DNA sequences from this sample encode an identical CDR3 as well. The genes are TRBV5-1 and TRBJ2-3; D might be TRBD2 (5 bases). The V end was cut by 0 bases, the J end by 0 bases, with 5 bases between. The CDR3 runs 14 residues. The V gene's germline CDR1 is SGHRS and CDR2 YFSETQ. This CDR3 reads CASSLGTSTDTQYF. The CDR3 bases are TGCGCCAGCAGCTTGGGGACTAGCACAGATACGCAGTATTTT.

The chain employs TRBV6-5 and TRBJ2-5, with D possibly being TRBD2 (7 bases). The ends were cut back, 2 bases at V and 5 bases at J, with 12 bases in the middle. This CDR3 contains 14 residues. Germline lookup yields CDR1 MNHEY and CDR2 SVGAGI. CDR3 residues: CASSYRGGRETQYF. CDR3 nucleotide sequence: TGTGCCAGCAGTTACCGCGGGGGCCGGGAGACCCAGTACTTC.

The chain has TRBV14 and TRBJ2-3; TRBD2 matches 10 bases. Germline V gene lookup returns CDR1 SGHDN and CDR2 FVKESK. CDR3 length equals 20 residues. The junction had 16 bases not matched to a gene; V was cut back by 0 bases and J by 4 bases. The CDR3 region is CASSQDKWLAGEGRADTQYF. CDR3 DNA: TGTGCCAGCAGCCAAGATAAATGGCTAGCGGGAGAGGGTAGGGCAGATACGCAGTATTTT.

This chain links TRBV6-2 or TRBV6-3 with TRBJ1-4; TRBD1 matches at 8 bases. This CDR3 comprises 16 residues. J lost 7 bases, V lost 0 bases, and 7 bases had no gene match. The germline gives CDR1 MNHEY, CDR2 SVGEGT. The CDR3 nucleotides are TGTGCCAGCAGTTACTCATCAGGGGGCGCGAGTGAAAAACTGTTTTTT. Protein: CASSYSSGGASEKLFF.

The chain is built from TRBV30 and TRBJ2-7, with 8 bases fitting TRBD2. This CDR3 has 15 amino acids. The V segment lost 1 base and the J segment 2 bases; nucleotides outside the gene matches: 7. CDR1 GTSNPN and CDR2 SVGIG come from the germline V gene (reference sequence). CDR3 in DNA: TGTGCCTGGAGTGAGCCCAGCGGGAGTACCTACGAGCAGTACGTC. This encodes CAWSEPSGSTYEQYV.

The sample holds one count of this clone. This chain joins TRBV14 and TRBJ2-3; D is unresolved. The CDR3 length is 14 residues. Looked up from germline, CDR1 is SGHDN and CDR2 is FVKESK. V lost 4 bases, J lost 1 base, and 9 bases lay in between. Here the CDR3 DNA reads TGTGCCAGCAGCCCCTACAGACGCACAGATACGCAGTATTTT. It is translated as CASSPYRRTDTQYF. The whole variable domain, remainder taken from reference TRBV14 and TRBJ2-3, is EAGVTQFPSHSVIEKGQTVTLRCDPISGHDNLYWYRRVMGKEIKFLLHFVKESKQDESGMPNNRFLAERTGGTYSTLKVQPAELEDSGVYFCASSPYRRTDTQYFGPGTRLTVL.

This chain joins TRBV5-4 and TRBJ2-7; 9 bases are a match to TRBD1. Germline CDR1 is SGHNT and CDR2 is YYREEE (reference sequence). The trim removed 0 bases at V and 6 bases at J, leaving 7 bases unmatched. The CDR3 runs 15 residues. The CDR3 bases are TGTGCCAGCAGCTTGGGATTAACAGGGGGCTCCGAGCAGTACGTC. Residues: CASSLGLTGGSEQYV.